The next 5 T cell receptor beta chains were all read from a single sample in a study of CD8 T cells in ankylosing spondylitis. Whole-study results and caveats: Blood from ankylosing spondylitis patients appeared to carry a characteristic roughly 8-variant TCR beta motif.

Their cognate antigens are unknown. TCRdb re-analysed the 5' RACE reads in MiXCR, keeping a single row per CDR3 protein. Among about 540,000 distinct CDR3 sequences listed, approximately 11% were seen once. Sequencing was performed on blood, either unsorted or a sorted T cell fraction (not recorded which). The source is a male donor with ankylosing spondylitis.

This rearrangement joins TRBV12-5 to TRBJ2-2, with D possibly matching TRBD1 (5 bases). Trimming removed 5 bases at V and 0 bases at J, with 10 bases between. The CDR3 is made up of 15 amino acids. CDR1 LGHNT and CDR2 FRNRAP come from the germline V gene. The CDR3 sequence is CASGPDKTNTGELFF. CDR3 sequence (DNA): TGTGCTAGTGGTCCGGACAAAACGAACACCGGGGAGCTGTTTTTT.

The sample holds a few counts of this clonotype. This chain joins TRBV20-1 and TRBJ2-3; tentatively, D is TRBD2 (6 bases). The CDR3 totals 12 residues. V was cut by 7 bases and J by 0 bases, with 8 bases left in between. The germline CDR1 and CDR2 sequences are DFQATT and SNEGSKA (reference sequence). This CDR3 is CSGAGSTDTQYF. The CDR3 DNA sequence: TGCAGTGGGGCGGGGAGCACAGATACGCAGTATTTT.

This clonotype was seen more than once but under ten times. The rearrangement links TRBV2 to TRBJ2-7, with D unclear. The CDR3 loop spans 13 amino acids. Germline values: CDR1 SNHLY, CDR2 FYNNEI. Deletions cut 2 bases from V and 3 bases from J, with 8 bases between. The CDR3 region is CASSETPNYEQYF. The CDR3 DNA is TGTGCCAGCAGTGAAACCCCAAACTACGAGCAGTACTTC.

The V gene is TRBV7-8, the J gene TRBJ1-4; no clear D. This CDR3 spans 15 amino acids. The germline CDR1 and CDR2 sequences are SGHVS and FQNEAQ. Trimming took 5 bases from V and 3 from J, leaving 13 bases between them. In nucleotides, the CDR3 is TGTGCCAGCAGCCAATGGTACGCGGCTAATGAAAAACTGTTTTTT. It specifies CASSQWYAANEKLFF.

The rearrangement uses TRBV24-1 and TRBJ2-1; no definite D call. V was pared by 9 bases and J by 4 bases, with 12 bases between. The CDR3 has 13 residues. Per the germline V gene, CDR1 is KGHDR and CDR2 is SFDVKD. The CDR3 nucleotides are TGTGCCACCCCGGACGGACCTTACAATGAGCAGTTCTTC. It encodes CATPDGPYNEQFF.